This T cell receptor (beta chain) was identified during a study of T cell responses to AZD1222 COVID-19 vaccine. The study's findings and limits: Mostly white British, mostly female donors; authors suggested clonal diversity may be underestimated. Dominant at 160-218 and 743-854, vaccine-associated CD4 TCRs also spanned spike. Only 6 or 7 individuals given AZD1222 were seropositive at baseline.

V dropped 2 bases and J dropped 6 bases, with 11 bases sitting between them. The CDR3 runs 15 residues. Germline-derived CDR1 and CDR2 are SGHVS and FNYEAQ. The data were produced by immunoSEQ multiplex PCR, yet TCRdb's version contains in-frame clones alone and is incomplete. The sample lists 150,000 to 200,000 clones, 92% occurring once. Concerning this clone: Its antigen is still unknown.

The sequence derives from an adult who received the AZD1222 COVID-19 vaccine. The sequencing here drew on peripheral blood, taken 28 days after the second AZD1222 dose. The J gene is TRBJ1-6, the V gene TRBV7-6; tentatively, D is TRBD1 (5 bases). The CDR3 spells CASSLFPGRNSPLHF. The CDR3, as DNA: TGTGCCAGCAGCTTATTCCCAGGGCGTAATTCACCCCTCCACTTT.